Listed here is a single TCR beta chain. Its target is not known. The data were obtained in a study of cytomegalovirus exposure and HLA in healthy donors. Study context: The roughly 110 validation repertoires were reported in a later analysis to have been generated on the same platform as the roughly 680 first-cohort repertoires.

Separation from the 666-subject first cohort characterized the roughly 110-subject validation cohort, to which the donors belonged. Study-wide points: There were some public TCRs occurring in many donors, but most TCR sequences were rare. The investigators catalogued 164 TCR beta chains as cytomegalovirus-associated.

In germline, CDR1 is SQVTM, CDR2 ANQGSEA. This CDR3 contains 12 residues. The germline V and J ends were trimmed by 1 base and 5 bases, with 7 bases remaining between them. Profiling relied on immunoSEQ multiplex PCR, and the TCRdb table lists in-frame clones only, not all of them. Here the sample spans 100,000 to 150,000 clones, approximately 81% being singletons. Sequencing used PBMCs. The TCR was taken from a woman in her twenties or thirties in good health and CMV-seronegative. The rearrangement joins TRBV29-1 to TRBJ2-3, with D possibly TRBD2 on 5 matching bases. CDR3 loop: CSVEGREDTQYF. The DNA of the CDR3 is TGCAGCGTTGAAGGACGGGAAGATACGCAGTATTTT.